Detailed here is one T cell receptor (beta chain). Its cognate antigen is unknown. The data were obtained in a study of PD-1 blockade in classical Hodgkin lymphoma. Findings of the study overall: Why repertoires differed is undefined; disease activity or prior therapy possibly contributed. Newly diagnosed patients were reported to exhibit reduced baseline TCR diversity relative to healthy donors. It was among complete responders that baseline diversity resembled that of newly diagnosed patients. Those patients who began receiving nivolumab less than 1 year after ASCT had lower diversity, and they were excluded.

Data came from immunoSEQ multiplex PCR; TCRdb stores just in-frame clones and leaves some out. This sample has tens of thousands of clones, with under 95% found just once. The CDR3 totals 15 residues. V lost 6 bases to trimming and J lost 4 bases; unmatched junction nucleotides: 8. In germline, CDR1 is SGHTA, CDR2 FQGTGA. Relapse after autologous stem cell transplantation occurred in every patient, and brentuximab vedotin exposure varied. The TCR sequence derives from a human donor with classical Hodgkin lymphoma. V usage is TRBV7-3 and J usage is TRBJ2-1; 8 nucleotides agree with TRBD2. Material: peripheral blood mononuclear cells (PBMCs), obtained at baseline. The DNA for the CDR3 is TGTGCCAGCAGTCCCGCCGGGAGGGGATACAATGAGCAGTTCTTC. Its protein product is CASSPAGRGYNEQFF. Variable domain in full (rest from reference TRBV7-3 and TRBJ2-1): GAGVSQTPSNKVTEKGKYVELRCDPISGHTALYWYRQSLGQGPEFLIYFQGTGAADDSGLPNDRFFAVRPEGSVSTLKIQRTERGDSAVYLCASSPAGRGYNEQFFGPGTRLTVL.